The T cell receptor (beta chain) under discussion was sequenced for a study of blood T cells in healthy people across ages (dated by TCRdb to the mid-2010s). A note on the overall study: In model experiments, template switching captured roughly one uniquely barcoded TCR beta cDNA molecule for every two T cells. To track age-related changes in TCR beta repertoire diversity, the study relied on deep sequencing normalized with unique cDNA molecular identifiers. The donors were split into four age groups: young (average 16 years), middle-aged (roughly 39), aged (roughly 68) and long-lived (roughly 86). Two additional independent replicas of 1 million unique cDNA reads from the same blood draw were analyzed for two donors (one aged 18 to 30 and one aged 80 or older).

The library was built by means of 5' RACE. Sequenced on an Illumina HiSeq 2500. A second PCR of roughly 7 to 11 cycles was performed with a sample-barcoded 5' primer and a J-beta primer mix. A template-switch 5' adaptor carrying 12 random nucleotides introduced a unique molecular identifier onto each TCR beta cDNA molecule. Each sample yielded at least 3 million CDR3-containing paired-end reads. All of the RNA was converted into first-strand cDNA using the Mint cDNA synthesis kit, with a TRBC-specific oligonucleotide serving as the primer. All cDNA was treated with uracil-DNA glycosylase and then went through a first 18-cycle PCR with the universal primers M1SS and BC2_uni_R. The authors' analysis ran thus. Each sample was normalized by randomly selecting 1 million high-quality reads, each carrying a distinct molecular identifier. Instead of being binned into consensus sequences, reads that shared molecular identifiers were thrown out. MiTCR, with a Q25 quality threshold and the strictest error-elimination algorithm, was used for CDR3 identification, clonotype clustering and error correction. A nonparametric unseen species model using Euler transformation provided a lower-bound estimate of total TCR beta diversity. The public reads were quality trimmed at Q25 with fastp and then assembled into clones with MiXCR by TCRdb, keeping productive beta chains. Rows are combined by CDR3 protein, so each entry shows the most common genes and DNA. These V and J calls derive from TCRdb rather than the authors' analysis. This sample has roughly 700,000 distinct CDR3 sequences in its table, and around a quarter of those were observed once. The biggest ten clones account for more than 7.5% of the sample.

The CDR3 has 12 amino acids, counting the end cysteine and phenylalanine. Just CDR3 DNA is preserved here, 36 bases in frame from base 1. The germline V gene yields ENHRY for CDR1 and SYGVKD for CDR2. Comment on this clonotype: Which antigen it targets is not known. The input lacks base qualities; no much larger clone sits a single base away.

Here is what the overall study found, with its caveats: Observed TCR beta diversity per million T cells fell roughly linearly with age, and a significant reduction was already apparent by age about 36. Total diversity estimates from one million sequenced T cells were considered lower bounds and underestimates. The CMV infection status of donors was not known, potentially confounding age-related changes in expanded clonotypes. Since profiling was done on bulk unsorted PBMCs, naive and antigen-experienced compartments could not be conclusively compared. Compared with the aged group, more naive CD4+ T cells, fewer expanded clones and increased TCR diversity were shown by the long-lived group, suggesting age selection. The percentage of naive T cells measured by flow cytometry correlated strongly with observed TCR beta diversity.

Systemically healthy Caucasian individuals from Russia, approximately 39 in total and aged roughly 6 to 100 years, were included as donors. Roughly 9.5 milliliters of peripheral blood were drawn from each donor into EDTA-treated Vacutainer tubes. Ficoll-Paque density-gradient centrifugation was used to isolate PBMCs, with at least 6.5 million per sample. Trizol reagent was used to extract total RNA from the PBMCs, yielding at least 5.5 micrograms per sample. For every donor, flow cytometry on a PBMC aliquot measured the percentage of naive CD45RAhigh/CD27high T cells. Separately, the same data were catalogued under a study of T cells of mothers and their children. That second publication adds: Donors were nine systemically healthy Caucasian individuals: three mothers and their six children. cDNA synthesis consumed the entire amount of extracted RNA, loaded at roughly 1.5 ug RNA in each 15 ul reaction. In the second PCR, sample barcodes and 2-4 random nucleotides were introduced via the M1S primer. Over 8.5 million TCR beta CDR3 reads were obtained for each mother, and 2.5 million to 3 million reads were obtained for each child. Thymic selection shapes the output of TCR recombination in a similar way in related and unrelated pairs, and inherited differences have a minor effect. Normalized repertoire overlap was always slightly but never significantly higher in related than unrelated mother-child pairs. With a sensitivity of about 100 clones per million clonotypes, no persistent microchimeric T cell clones were detected. The study used deep NGS to compare TCR beta repertoires of mothers and children, seeking features distinguishing related mother-child pairs from unrelated individuals. Mothers averaged about 37 +/- 4 years of age and children averaged around 11 +/- 4 years. After adapter ligation was performed with NEBNext reagents, the libraries were sequenced on an Illumina HiSeq 2000 with 100+100 nt paired-end reads. Mother and child libraries were prepared a month apart and sequenced in separate runs to prevent cross-contamination. Each donor had between roughly 500,000 and 2,100,000 distinct TCR beta clonotypes identified. Naive TCR beta clonotypes were estimated from low-frequency clonotypes matched to each donor's FACS-determined naive share, without sorting.

Material: blood. The chain joins TRBV10-3 to TRBJ2-5, with the D gene not confidently named. The J call may be incorrect, as the DNA end agrees better with TRBJ2-7. This TCR was recovered from a boy between 10 and 17 years old in good health. At the DNA level, the sequence is TGTGCCATCAGTGAGTCTCACTACGAGCAGTACTTC. It translates as CAISESHYEQYF.